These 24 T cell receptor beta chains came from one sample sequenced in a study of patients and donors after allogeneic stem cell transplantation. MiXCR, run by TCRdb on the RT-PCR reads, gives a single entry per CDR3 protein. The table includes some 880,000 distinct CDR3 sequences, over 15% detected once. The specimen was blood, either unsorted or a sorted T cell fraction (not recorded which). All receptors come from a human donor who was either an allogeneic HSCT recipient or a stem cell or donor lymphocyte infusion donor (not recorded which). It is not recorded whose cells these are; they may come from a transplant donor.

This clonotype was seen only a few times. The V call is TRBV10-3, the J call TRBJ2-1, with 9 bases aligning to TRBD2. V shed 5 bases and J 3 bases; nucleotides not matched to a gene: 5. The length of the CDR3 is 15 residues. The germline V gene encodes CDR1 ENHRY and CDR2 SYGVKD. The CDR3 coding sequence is TGTGCCATCAGTATTAGCGGGAGCCTCTACAATGAGCAGTTCTTC. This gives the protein CAISISGSLYNEQFF.

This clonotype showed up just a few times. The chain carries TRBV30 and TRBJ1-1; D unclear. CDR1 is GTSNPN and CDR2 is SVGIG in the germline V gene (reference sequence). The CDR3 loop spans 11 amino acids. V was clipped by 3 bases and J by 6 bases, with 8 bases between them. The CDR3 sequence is CAWRVLPEAFF. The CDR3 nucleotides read TGTGCCTGGAGGGTATTACCTGAAGCTTTCTTT.

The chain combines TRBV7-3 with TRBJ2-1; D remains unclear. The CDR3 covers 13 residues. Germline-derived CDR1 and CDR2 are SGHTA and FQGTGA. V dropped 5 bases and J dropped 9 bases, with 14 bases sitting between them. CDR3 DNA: TGTGCCAGCAGCCCATTTTTAGGCGGTGAGCAGTTCTTC. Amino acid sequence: CASSPFLGGEQFF.

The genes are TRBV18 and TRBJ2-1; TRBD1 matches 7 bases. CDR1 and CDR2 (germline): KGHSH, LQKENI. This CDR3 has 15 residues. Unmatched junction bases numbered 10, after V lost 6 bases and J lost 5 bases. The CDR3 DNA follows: TGTGCCAGCTCCCGGGGACAGAGGCCCGACAATGAGCAGTTCTTC. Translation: CASSRGQRPDNEQFF.

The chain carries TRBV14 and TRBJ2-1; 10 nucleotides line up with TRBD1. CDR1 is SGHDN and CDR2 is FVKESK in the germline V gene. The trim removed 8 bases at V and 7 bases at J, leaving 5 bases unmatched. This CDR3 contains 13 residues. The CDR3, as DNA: TGTGCCAGCGCCCAGGACAGGGGGAATGAGCAGTTCTTC. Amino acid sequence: CASAQDRGNEQFF. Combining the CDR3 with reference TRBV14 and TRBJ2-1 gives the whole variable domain EAGVTQFPSHSVIEKGQTVTLRCDPISGHDNLYWYRRVMGKEIKFLLHFVKESKQDESGMPNNRFLAERTGGTYSTLKVQPAELEDSGVYFCASAQDRGNEQFFGPGTRLTVL.

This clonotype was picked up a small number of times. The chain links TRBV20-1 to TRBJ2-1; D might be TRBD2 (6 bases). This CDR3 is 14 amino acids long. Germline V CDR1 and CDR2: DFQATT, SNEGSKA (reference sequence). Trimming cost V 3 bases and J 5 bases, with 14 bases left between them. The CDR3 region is CSASEASVHNEQFF. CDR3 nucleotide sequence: TGCAGTGCTAGTGAGGCTAGCGTCCACAATGAGCAGTTCTTC.

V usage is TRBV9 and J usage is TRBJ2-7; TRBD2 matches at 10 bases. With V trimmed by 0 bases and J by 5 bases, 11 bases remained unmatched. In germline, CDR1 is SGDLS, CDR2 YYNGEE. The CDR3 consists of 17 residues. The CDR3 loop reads CASSVAAGTSVYNEQYF. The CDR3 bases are TGTGCCAGCAGCGTAGCTGCCGGGACTAGCGTATATAACGAGCAGTACTTC.

The CDR3 coding sequence is TGTGCCACCAGTGATCCTCGGAGTGGGGAGACCCAGTACTTC. Its protein product is CATSDPRSGETQYF. This rearrangement joins TRBV24-1 to TRBJ2-5; D unclear. Germline CDR1 and CDR2: KGHDR and SFDVKD. V lost 3 bases, J lost 5 bases, and 12 bases lay in between. The CDR3 is 14 residues long.

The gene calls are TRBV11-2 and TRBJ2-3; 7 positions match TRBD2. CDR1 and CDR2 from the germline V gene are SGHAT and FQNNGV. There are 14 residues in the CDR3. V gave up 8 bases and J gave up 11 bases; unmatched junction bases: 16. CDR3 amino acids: CASGNRLALSRQYF. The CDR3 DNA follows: TGTGCCAGCGGGAACCGACTAGCACTCAGTCGGCAGTATTTT.

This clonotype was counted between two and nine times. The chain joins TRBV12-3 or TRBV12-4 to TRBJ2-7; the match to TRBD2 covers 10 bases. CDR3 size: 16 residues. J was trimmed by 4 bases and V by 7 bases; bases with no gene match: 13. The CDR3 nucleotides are TGTGCCAGCAAGAAAGGGAGTAGCGGGAGGAGGTACGAGCAGTACTTC. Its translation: CASKKGSSGRRYEQYF.

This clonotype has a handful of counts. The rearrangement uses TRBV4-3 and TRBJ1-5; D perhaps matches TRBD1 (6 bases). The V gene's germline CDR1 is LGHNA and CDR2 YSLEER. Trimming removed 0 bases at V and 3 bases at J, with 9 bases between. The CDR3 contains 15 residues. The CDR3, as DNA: TGCGCCAGCAGCCAAGATGCAGGGGCCAATCAGCCCCAGCATTTT. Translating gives CASSQDAGANQPQHF.

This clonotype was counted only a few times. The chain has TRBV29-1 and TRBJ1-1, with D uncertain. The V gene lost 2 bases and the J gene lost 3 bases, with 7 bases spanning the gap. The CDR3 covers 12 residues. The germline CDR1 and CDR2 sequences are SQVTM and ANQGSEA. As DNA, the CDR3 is TGCAGCGTTGAAAGCGGACACACTGAAGCTTTCTTT. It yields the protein CSVESGHTEAFF.

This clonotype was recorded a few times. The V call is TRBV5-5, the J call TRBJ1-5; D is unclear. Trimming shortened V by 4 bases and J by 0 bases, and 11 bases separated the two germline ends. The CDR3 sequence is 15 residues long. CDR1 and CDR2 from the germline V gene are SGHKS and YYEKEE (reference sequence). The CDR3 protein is CASSPGSHSNQPQHF. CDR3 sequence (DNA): TGTGCCAGCAGCCCCGGGAGCCATAGCAATCAGCCCCAGCATTTT.

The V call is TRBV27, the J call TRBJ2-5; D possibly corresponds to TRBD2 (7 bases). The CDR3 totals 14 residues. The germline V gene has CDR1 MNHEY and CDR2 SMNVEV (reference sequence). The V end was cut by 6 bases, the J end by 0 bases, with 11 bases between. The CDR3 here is CASRGGGDQETQYF. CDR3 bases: TGTGCCAGCAGAGGAGGGGGGGACCAAGAGACCCAGTACTTC.

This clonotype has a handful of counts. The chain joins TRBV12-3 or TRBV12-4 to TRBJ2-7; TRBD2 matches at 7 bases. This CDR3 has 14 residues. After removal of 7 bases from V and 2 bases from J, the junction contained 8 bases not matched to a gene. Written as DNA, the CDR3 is TGTGCCAGCACCATAGGGGCGGGGGCCTACGAGCAGTACTTC. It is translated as CASTIGAGAYEQYF.

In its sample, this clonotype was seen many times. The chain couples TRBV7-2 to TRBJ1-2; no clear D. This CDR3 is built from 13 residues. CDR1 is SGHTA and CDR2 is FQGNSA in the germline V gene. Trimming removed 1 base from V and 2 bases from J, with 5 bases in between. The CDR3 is CASSLDANYGYTF. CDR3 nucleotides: TGTGCCAGCAGCTTAGACGCAAACTATGGCTACACCTTC.

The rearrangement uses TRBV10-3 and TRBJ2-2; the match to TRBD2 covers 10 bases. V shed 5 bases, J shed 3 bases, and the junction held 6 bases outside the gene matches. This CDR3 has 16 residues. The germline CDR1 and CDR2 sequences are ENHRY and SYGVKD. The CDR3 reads CAISLAGAAYTGELFF. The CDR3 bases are TGTGCCATCAGTCTAGCGGGAGCGGCGTACACCGGGGAGCTGTTTTTT.

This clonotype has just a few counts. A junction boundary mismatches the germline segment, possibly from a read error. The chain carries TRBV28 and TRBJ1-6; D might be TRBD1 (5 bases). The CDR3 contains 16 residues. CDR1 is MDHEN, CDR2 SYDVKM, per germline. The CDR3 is CASSLKAGKYNAPLHF. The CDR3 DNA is TGTGCCAGCAGTTTAAAGGCAGGGAAGTATAATGCACCCCTCCACTTT.

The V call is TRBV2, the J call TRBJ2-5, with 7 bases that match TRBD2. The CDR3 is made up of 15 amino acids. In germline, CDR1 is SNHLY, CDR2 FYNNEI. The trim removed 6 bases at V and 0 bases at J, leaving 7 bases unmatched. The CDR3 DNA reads TGTGCCAGCAGAGAAAAGCGGGGCTACCAAGAGACCCAGTACTTC. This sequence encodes CASREKRGYQETQYF.

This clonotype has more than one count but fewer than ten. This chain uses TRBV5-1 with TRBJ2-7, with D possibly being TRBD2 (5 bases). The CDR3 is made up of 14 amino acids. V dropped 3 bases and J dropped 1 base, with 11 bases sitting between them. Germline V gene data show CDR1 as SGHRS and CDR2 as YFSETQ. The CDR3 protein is CASSYRGVSYEQYF. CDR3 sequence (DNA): TGCGCCAGCAGCTATCGGGGAGTTTCCTACGAGCAGTACTTC.

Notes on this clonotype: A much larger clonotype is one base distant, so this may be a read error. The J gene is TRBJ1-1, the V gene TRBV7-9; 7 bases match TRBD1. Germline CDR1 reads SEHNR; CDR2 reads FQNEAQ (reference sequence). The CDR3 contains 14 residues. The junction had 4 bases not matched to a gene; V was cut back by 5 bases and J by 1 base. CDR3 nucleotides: TGTGCCAGCAGCACGGGACAGACGAACACTGAAGCTTTCTTT. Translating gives CASSTGQTNTEAFF.

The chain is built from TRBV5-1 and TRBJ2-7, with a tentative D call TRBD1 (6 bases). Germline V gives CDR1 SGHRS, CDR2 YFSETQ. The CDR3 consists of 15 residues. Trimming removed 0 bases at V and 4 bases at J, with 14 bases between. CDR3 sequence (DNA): TGCGCCAGCAGCTTGGCCGAGGGACAAATTTACGAGCAGTACTTC. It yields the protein CASSLAEGQIYEQYF.

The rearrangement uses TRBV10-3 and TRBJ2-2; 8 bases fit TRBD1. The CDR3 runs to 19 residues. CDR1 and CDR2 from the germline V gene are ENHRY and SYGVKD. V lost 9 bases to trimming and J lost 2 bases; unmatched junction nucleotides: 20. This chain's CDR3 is CAIPTEDRAYRENTGELFF. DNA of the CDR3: TGTGCCATTCCAACAGAGGACAGGGCATATCGGGAAAACACCGGGGAGCTGTTTTTT.

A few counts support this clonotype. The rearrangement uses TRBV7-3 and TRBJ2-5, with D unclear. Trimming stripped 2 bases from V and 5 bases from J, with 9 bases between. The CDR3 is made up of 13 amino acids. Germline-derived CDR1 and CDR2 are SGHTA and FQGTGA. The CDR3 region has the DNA TGTGCCAGCAGCTTACTTCGGGCGGAGACCCAGTACTTC. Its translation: CASSLLRAETQYF.